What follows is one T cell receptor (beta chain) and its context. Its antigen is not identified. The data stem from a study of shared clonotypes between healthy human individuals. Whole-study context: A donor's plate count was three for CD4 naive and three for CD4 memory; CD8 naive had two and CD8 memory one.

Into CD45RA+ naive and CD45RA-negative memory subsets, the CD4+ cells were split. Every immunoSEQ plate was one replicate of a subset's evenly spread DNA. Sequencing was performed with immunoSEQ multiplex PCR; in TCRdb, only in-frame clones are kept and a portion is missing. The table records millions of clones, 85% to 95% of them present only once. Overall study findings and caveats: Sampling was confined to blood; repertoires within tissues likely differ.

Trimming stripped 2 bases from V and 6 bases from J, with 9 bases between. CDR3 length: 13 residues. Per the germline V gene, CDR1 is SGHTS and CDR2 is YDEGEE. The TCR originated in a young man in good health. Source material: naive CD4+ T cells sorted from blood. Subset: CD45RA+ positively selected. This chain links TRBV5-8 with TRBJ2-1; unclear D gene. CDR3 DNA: TGTGCCAGCAGCTTTTCATGGAGCAATGAGCAGTTCTTC. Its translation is CASSFSWSNEQFF.